The sequence of this T cell receptor beta chain was determined in a study of OX40 agonist ivuxolimab in advanced cancers. Study context: Patients were dosed with the agonistic anti-OX40 (CD134) antibody ivuxolimab. Study results and caveats: Blood T cells, both CD4+ and CD8+, expanded clonally by week 6 at 0.1 to 3.0 mg/kg.

Note on this clone: The antigen is not known.

Measured with immunoSEQ multiplex PCR; TCRdb has only the in-frame clones, and not every one. This sample has tens of thousands of clones; about 85% occur once, and the top ten carry roughly 2%. The CDR3 is 15 residues long. Germline loops: CDR1 SNHLY, CDR2 FYNNEI. Trimming stripped 6 bases from V and 0 bases from J, with 11 bases between. Sequenced material: CD4+ or CD8+ T cells sorted from blood, taken in a trial of the OX40 agonist ivuxolimab. J is TRBJ2-2 and V is TRBV2; no definite D call. The source is an adult with an advanced solid tumor such as melanoma, head and neck, liver or kidney cancer. The CDR3 loop is CASRESTPNTGELFF. DNA for the CDR3: TGTGCCAGCAGGGAGAGCACGCCGAACACCGGGGAGCTGTTTTTT.